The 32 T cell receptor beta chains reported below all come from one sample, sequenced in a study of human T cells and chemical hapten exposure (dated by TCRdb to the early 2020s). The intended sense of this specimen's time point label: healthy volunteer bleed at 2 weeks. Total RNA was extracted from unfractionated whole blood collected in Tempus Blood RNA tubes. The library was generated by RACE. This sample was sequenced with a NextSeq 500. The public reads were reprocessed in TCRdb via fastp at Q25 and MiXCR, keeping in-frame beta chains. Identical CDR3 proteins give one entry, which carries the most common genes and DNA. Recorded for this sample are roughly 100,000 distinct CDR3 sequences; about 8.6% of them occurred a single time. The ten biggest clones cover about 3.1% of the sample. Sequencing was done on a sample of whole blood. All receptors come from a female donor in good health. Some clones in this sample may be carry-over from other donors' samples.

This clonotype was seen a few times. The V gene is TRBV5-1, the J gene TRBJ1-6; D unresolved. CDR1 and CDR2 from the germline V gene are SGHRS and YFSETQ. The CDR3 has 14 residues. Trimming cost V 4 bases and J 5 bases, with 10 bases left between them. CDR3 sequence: CASSPGSDNSPLHF. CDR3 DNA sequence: TGCGCCAGCAGCCCCGGATCTGATAATTCACCCCTCCACTTT.

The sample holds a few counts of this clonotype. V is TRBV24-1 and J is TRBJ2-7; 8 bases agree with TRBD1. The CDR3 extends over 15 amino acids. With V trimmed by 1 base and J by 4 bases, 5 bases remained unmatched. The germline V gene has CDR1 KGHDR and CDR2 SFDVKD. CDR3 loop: CATSDFRQGLYEQYF. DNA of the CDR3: TGTGCCACCAGTGATTTCCGACAGGGGTTGTACGAGCAGTACTTC.

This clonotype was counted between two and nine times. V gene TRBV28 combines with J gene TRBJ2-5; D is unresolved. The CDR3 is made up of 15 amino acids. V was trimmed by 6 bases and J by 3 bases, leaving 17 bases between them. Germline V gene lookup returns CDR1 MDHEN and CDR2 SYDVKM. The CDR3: CASRTQTGPKETQYF. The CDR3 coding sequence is TGTGCCAGCAGAACCCAAACGGGCCCCAAAGAGACCCAGTACTTC.

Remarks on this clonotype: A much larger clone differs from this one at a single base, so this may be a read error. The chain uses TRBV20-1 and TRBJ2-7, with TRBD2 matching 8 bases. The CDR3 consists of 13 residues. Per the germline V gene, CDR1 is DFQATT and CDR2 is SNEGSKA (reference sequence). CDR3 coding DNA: TGCAGTGCTCCCCTCAGCGGGAGCTACGAGCAGAACTTC. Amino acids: CSAPLSGSYEQNF.

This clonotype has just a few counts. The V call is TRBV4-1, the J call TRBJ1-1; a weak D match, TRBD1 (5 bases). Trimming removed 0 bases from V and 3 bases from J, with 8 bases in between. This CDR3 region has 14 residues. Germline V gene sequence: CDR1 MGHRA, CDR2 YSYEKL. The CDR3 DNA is TGCGCCAGCAGCCAAGATGGGGGGGACACTGAAGCTTTCTTT. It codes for CASSQDGGDTEAFF.

The CDR3 nucleotides are TGTGCCAGCAGCTTCGGAACCAGCCCCAAGCTTTCCGACGAGCAGTACTTC. This encodes CASSFGTSPKLSDEQYF. The chain carries TRBV5-6 and TRBJ2-7; no clear D. Germline CDR1 SGHDT, CDR2 YYEEEE. Trimming removed 2 bases at V and 5 bases at J, with 23 bases between. The CDR3 sequence is 17 residues long.

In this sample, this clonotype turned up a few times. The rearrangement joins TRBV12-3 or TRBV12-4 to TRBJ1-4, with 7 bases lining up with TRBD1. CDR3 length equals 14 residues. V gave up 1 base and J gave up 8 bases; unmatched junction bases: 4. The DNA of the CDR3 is TGTGCCAGCAGTTTAGGACAGGGTGTGGAAAAACTGTTTTTT. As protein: CASSLGQGVEKLFF.

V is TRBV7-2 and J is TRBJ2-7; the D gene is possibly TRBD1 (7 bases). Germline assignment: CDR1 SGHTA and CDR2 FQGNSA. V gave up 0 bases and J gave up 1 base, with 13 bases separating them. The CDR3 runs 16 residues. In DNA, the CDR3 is TGTGCCAGCAGCTTAGCGTTTGCGGGACAGTCCTACGAGCAGTACTTC. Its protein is CASSLAFAGQSYEQYF.

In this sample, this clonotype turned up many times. The CDR3 sequence: CASSQWEDRYNEQFF. The CDR3 DNA reads TGTGCCAGCAGCCAATGGGAGGACCGGTACAATGAGCAGTTCTTC. The chain has TRBV3-1 and TRBJ2-1, with D possibly being TRBD2 (6 bases). The CDR3 covers 15 residues. Trimming removed 2 bases from V and 4 bases from J, with 12 bases in between. Germline CDR1 is LGHDT and CDR2 is YNNKEL (reference sequence).

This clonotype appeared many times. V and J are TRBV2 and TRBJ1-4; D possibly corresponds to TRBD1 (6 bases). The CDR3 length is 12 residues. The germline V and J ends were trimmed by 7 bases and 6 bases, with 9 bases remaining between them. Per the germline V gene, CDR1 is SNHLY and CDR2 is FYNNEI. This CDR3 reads CASTQGHEKLFF. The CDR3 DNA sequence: TGTGCCAGCACGCAGGGGCATGAAAAACTGTTTTTT.

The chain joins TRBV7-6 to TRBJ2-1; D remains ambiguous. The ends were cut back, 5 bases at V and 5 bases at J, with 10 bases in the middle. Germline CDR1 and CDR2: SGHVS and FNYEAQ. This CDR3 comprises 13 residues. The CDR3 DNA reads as TGTGCCAGCAGCGGGGAACTACACAATGAGCAGTTCTTC. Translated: CASSGELHNEQFF. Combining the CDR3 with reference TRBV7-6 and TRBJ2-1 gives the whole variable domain GAGVSQSPRYKVTKRGQDVALRCDPISGHVSLYWYRQALGQGPEFLTYFNYEAQQDKSGLPNDRFSAERPEGSISTLTIQRTEQRDSAMYRCASSGELHNEQFFGPGTRLTVL.

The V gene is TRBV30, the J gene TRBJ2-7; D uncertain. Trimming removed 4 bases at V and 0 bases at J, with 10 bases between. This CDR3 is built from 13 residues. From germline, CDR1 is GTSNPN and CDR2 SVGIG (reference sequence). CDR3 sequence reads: CAWNGVRSYEQYF. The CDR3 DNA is TGTGCCTGGAACGGCGTCCGCTCCTACGAGCAGTACTTC.

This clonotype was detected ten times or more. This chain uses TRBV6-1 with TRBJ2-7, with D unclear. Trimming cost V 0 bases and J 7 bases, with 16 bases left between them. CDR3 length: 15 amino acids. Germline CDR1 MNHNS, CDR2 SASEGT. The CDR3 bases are TGTGCCAGCAGTGAAGCAGTGGGTGTCCCCACGGAGCAGTACTTC. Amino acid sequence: CASSEAVGVPTEQYF.

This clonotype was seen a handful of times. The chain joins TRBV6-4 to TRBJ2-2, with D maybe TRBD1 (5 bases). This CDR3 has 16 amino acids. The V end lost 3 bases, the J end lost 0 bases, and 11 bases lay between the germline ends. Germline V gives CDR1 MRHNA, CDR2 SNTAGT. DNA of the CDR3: TGTGCCAGCAGTGATACAGGCACTACGAACACCGGGGAGCTGTTTTTT. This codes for CASSDTGTTNTGELFF.

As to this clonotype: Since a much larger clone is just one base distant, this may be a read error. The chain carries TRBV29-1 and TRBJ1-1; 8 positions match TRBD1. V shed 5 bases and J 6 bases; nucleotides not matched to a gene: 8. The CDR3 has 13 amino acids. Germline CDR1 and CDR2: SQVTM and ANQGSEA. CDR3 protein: CSVKGQGAAEAFF. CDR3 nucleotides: TGCAGCGTTAAAGGGCAGGGGGCCGCTGAAGCTTTCTTT.

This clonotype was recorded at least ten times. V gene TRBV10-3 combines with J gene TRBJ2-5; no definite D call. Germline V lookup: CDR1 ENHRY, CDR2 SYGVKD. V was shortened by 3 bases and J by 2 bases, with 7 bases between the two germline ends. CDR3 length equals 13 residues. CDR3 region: CAISEPTQETQYF. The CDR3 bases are TGTGCCATCAGTGAACCCACGCAAGAGACCCAGTACTTC.

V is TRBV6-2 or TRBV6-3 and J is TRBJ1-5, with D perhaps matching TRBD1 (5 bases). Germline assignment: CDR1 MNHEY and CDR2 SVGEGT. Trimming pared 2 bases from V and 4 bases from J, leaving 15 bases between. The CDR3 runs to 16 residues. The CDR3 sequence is CASSYPVDRKNQPQHF. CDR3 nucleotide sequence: TGTGCCAGCAGTTACCCCGTTGACAGAAAGAATCAGCCCCAGCATTTT.

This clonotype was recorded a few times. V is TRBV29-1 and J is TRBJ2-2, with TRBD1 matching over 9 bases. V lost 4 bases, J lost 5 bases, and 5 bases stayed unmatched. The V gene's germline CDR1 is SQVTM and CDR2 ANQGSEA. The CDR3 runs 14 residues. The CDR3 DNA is TGCAGCGTTGTTCCGGGACAGGGAACCGGGGAGCTGTTTTTT. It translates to CSVVPGQGTGELFF.

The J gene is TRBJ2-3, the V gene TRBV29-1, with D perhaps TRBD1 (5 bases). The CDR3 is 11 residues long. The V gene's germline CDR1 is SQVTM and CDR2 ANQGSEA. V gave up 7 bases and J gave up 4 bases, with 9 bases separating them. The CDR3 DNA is TGCAGCGCCAGGGTGGCAGATACGCAGTATTTT. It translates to CSARVADTQYF.

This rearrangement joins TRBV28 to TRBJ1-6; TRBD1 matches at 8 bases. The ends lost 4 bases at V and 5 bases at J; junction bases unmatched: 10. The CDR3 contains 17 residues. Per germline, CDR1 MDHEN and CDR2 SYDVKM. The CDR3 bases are TGTGCCAGCAGTTCGTGGACAGGGCTGGGGAATAATTCACCCCTCCACTTT. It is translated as CASSSWTGLGNNSPLHF.

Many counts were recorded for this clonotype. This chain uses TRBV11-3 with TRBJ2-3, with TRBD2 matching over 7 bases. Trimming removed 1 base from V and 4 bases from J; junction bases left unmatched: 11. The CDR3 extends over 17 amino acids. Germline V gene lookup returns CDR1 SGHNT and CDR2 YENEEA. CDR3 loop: CASSLVVTSASSDTQYF. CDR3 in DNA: TGTGCCAGCAGCTTAGTAGTCACTAGCGCCTCCTCAGATACGCAGTATTTT.

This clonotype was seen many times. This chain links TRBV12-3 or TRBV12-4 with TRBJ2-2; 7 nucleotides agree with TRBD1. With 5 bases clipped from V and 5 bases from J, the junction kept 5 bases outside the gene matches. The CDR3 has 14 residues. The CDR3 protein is CASSPTGRTGELFF. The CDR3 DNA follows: TGTGCCAGCAGTCCGACAGGGCGAACCGGGGAGCTGTTTTTT.

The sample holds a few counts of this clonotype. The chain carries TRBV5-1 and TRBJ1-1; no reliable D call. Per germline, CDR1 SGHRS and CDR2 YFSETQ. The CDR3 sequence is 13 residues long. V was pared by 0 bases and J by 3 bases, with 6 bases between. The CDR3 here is CASSLEYDTEAFF. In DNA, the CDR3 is TGCGCCAGCAGCTTGGAATACGACACTGAAGCTTTCTTT.

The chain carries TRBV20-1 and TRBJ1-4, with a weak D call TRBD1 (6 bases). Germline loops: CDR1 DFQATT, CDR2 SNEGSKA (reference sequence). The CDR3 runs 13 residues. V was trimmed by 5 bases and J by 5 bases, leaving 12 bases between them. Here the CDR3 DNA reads TGCAGTGCTTCCGGGACAATCAATGAAAAACTGTTTTTT. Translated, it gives CSASGTINEKLFF.

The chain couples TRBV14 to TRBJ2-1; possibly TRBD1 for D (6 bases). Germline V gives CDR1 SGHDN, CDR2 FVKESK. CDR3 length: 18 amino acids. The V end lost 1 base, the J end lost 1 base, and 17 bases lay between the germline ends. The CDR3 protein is CASSQVIGGLGSYNEQFF. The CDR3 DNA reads TGTGCCAGCAGCCAAGTGATTGGGGGCTTGGGTTCCTACAATGAGCAGTTCTTC.

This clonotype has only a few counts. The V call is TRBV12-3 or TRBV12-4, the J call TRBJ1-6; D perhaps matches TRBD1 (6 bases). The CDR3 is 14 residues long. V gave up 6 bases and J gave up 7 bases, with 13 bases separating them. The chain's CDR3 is CASSVDRNNSPLHF. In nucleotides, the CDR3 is TGTGCCAGCAGCGTAGACAGGAACAATTCACCCCTCCACTTT.

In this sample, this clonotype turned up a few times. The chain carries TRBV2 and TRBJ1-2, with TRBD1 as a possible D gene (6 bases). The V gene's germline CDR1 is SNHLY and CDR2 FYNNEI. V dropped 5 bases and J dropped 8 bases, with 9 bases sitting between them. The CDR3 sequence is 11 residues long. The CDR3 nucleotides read TGTGCCAGCAGTACAGGGTTGGGCTACACCTTC. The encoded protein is CASSTGLGYTF.

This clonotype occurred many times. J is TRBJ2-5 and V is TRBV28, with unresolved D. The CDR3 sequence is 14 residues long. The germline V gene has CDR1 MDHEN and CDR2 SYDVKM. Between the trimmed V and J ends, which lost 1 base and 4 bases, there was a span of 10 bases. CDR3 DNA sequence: TGTGCCAGCAGTTTATACCCCACACGAGAGACCCAGTACTTC. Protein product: CASSLYPTRETQYF.

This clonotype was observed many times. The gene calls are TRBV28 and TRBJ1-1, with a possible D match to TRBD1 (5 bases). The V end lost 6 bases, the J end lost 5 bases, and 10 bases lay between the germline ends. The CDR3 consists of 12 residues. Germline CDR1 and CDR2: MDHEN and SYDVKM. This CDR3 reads CASRAGGTEAFF. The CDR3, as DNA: TGTGCCAGCAGAGCCGGGGGTACTGAAGCTTTCTTT.

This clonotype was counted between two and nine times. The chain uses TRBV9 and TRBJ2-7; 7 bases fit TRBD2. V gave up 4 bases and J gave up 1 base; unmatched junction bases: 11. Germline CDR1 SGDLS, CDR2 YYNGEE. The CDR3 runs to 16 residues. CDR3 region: CASSLEVGGGSYEQYF. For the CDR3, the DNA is TGTGCCAGCAGCTTAGAGGTCGGGGGAGGGTCCTACGAGCAGTACTTC.

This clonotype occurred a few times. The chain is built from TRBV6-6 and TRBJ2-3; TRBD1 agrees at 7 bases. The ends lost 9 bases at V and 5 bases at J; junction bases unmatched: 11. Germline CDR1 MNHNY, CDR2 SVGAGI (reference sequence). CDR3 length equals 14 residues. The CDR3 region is CASRYGTAEDTQYF. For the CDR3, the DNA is TGTGCCAGTCGGTACGGGACAGCTGAAGATACGCAGTATTTT.

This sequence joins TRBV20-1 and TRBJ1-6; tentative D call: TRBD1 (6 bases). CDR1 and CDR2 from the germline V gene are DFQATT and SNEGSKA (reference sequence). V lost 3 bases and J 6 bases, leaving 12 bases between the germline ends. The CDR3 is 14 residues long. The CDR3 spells CSARSRGTNSPLHF. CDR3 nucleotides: TGCAGTGCTAGGAGCAGGGGTACTAATTCACCCCTCCACTTT.